The present T cell receptor (beta chain) was sequenced within a study of shared T cell receptors in the human thymus (dated by TCRdb to the early 2020s). Describing the broader study: The study examined how the human thymus generates shared, self-reactive T-cell receptor alpha chains.

V loses 3 bases of germline sequence and J loses 6 bases, and the interval between the two ends is 10 bases. The CDR3 covers 13 residues, taking in both the cysteine and the phenylalanine. The kept DNA is CDR3 alone, 39 bases in frame from the first base. CDR1 and CDR2, looked up from the germline V gene, are SNHLY and FYNNEI. Receptors were amplified or captured by the immunoSEQ multiplex PCR assay. This immuneACCESS table, as held by TCRdb, lists in-frame sequences with V and J called but not all clones. Of the missing ones, under half trace to an unresolved V gene in checked studies; the others have no known cause. This sample gives more than 300,000 clones in total; more than 85% of them show up just once. The top ten clonotypes cover about 0.02% of the sample. Concerning this clone: This clone's antigen is unknown. One base away there is no much larger clone; base qualities are not given.

Sequenced: thymocytes. The receptor chain draws on TRBV2 and TRBJ2-3, with TRBD2 tentatively as D gene (5 bases match). This TCR was recovered from a human donor. CDR3 region: CASSDLAEDTQYF. The DNA sequence is as follows: TGTGCCAGCAGTGACCTAGCCGAGGATACGCAGTATTTT.